This TCR beta chain was captured by sequencing in a study of blood T cell repertoires in COVID-19. Study-level information: Collection of acute and convalescent COVID-19 samples took place in the United States, Italy and Spain.

The table came from immunoSEQ multiplex PCR; TCRdb's copy has only in-frame clones and leaves some out. This table holds fewer than 350,000 clones, approximately 90% found once. The CDR3 covers 13 residues. Unmatched junction bases numbered 3, after V lost 7 bases and J lost 4 bases. Germline V gives CDR1 LNHDA, CDR2 SQIVND (reference sequence). Sequencing used peripheral blood. The sequence derives from a woman aged 25 to 39 with COVID-19, enrolled during active disease. The chain joins TRBV19 to TRBJ2-1; 8 bases agree with TRBD1. CDR3 DNA sequence: TGTGCCAGTATCGGACAGGGATACAATGAGCAGTTCTTC. Its translation is CASIGQGYNEQFF.